By share, the clone carrying this T cell receptor (beta chain) ranks as medium-sized. This sample is part of a study of OX40 agonist ivuxolimab in advanced cancers. This table comes from immunoSEQ multiplex PCR, and its TCRdb copy is limited to in-frame clones, with some not included. The data hold 15,000 to 20,000 clones, with around 77% observed a single time. The source of this sequence is an adult with an advanced solid tumor such as melanoma, head and neck, liver or kidney cancer. The source was CD4+ or CD8+ T cells sorted from blood, collected in a trial of the OX40 agonist ivuxolimab.

The CDR3 loop reads CASSLDEKTRYEQYF. The CDR3 DNA reads TGTGCCAGCAGTCTCGATGAGAAGACTCGCTACGAGCAGTACTTC. The genes are TRBV7-8 and TRBJ2-7, with D uncertain. Germline V lookup: CDR1 SGHVS, CDR2 FQNEAQ. The CDR3 spans 15 residues. Deletions cut 6 bases from V and 3 bases from J, with 18 bases between.